The table lists the clone carrying this T cell receptor (beta chain) with a count of one. The data originate from a study of blood T cell repertoires in COVID-19. Across the whole study: The United States, Italy and Spain provided the acute and convalescent COVID-19 samples.

In the original processing: Nucleated cell number was recorded as an estimate derived from reference gene primer amplification. The protocol was immunoSEQ multiplex PCR, while the TCRdb copy is restricted to in-frame clones and leaves out a portion. V, J and clone size derive from that table, while D and trimming were established from the DNA sequence. The repertoire holds about 150,000 clones, with 81% as singletons. The CDR3 is 18 amino acids. The germline V gene has CDR1 MNHEY and CDR2 SVGEGT. The germline V and J ends were trimmed by 0 bases and 0 bases, with 15 bases remaining between them. Source material: peripheral blood. This TCR was recovered from a woman aged 55-75 years with active or convalescent COVID-19. The chain joins TRBV6-2 or TRBV6-3 to TRBJ2-1; the D is unclear. DNA of the CDR3: TGTGCCAGCAGTTACTCTATCGTGCCAACAAGCTCCTACAATGAGCAGTTCTTC. Translating gives CASSYSIVPTSSYNEQFF.